Listed here are 15 T cell receptor beta chains from one sample, sequenced in a study of OX40 agonist ivuxolimab in advanced cancers. Sequencing was performed with immunoSEQ multiplex PCR; in TCRdb, only in-frame clones are kept and a portion is missing. The repertoire holds about 56,000 clones, with 82% as singletons. Source: CD4+ or CD8+ T cells sorted from blood, taken in a trial of the OX40 agonist ivuxolimab. These receptors all stem from an adult with an advanced solid tumor such as melanoma, head and neck, liver or kidney cancer.

This clone was seen only a few times. CDR3 sequence (DNA): TGTGCCAGTAGTATTAGGGTTGGACAGCCCCAGCATTTT. It yields the protein CASSIRVGQPQHF. The chain is built from TRBV19 and TRBJ1-5; D gene uncertain. The V end lost 3 bases, the J end lost 7 bases, and 10 bases lay between the germline ends. CDR3 length equals 13 residues. CDR1 LNHDA and CDR2 SQIVND come from the germline V gene (reference sequence). The whole variable domain, filled in from reference TRBV19 and TRBJ1-5, reads DGGITQSPKYLFRKEGQNVTLSCEQNLNHDAMYWYRQDPGQGLRLIYYSQIVNDFQKGDIAEGYSVSREKKESFPLTVTSAQKNPTAFYLCASSIRVGQPQHFGDGTRLSIL.

This clone was recorded a few times. The genes are TRBV4-1 and TRBJ2-4; D is perhaps TRBD2 (7 bases). This CDR3 comprises 20 residues. With 0 bases removed from V and 0 bases from J, the gap between germline ends came to 21 bases. Germline-derived CDR1 and CDR2 are MGHRA and YSYEKL. For the CDR3, the DNA is TGCGCCAGCAGCCAAGATAATGCGGGGGCTCGGGGAATAGCCAAAAACATTCAGTACTTC. This encodes CASSQDNAGARGIAKNIQYF.

This clone has just one count. The chain links TRBV9 to TRBJ1-4; possible D gene TRBD1, 5 bases. The length of the CDR3 is 16 residues. Germline V gene data show CDR1 as SGDLS and CDR2 as YYNGEE. V shed 4 bases and J shed 8 bases, with 21 bases lying between them. DNA of the CDR3: TGTGCCAGCAGCCCCCCTTGGGACCTTCCGGGGGAAAAACTGTTTTTT. This sequence encodes CASSPPWDLPGEKLFF.

This clone occurred once. CDR3 region: CAISESVALTAQYF. The CDR3 bases are TGTGCCATCAGTGAGTCGGTGGCTTTGACGGCCCAGTACTTC. The chain is built from TRBV10-3 and TRBJ2-5; D remains ambiguous. Germline CDR1 ENHRY, CDR2 SYGVKD. The CDR3 sequence is 14 residues long. The V end was cut by 0 bases, the J end by 9 bases, with 14 bases between.

V gene TRBV5-5 combines with J gene TRBJ2-7; unclear D gene. In germline, CDR1 is SGHKS, CDR2 YYEKEE (reference sequence). Deletions cut 0 bases from V and 7 bases from J, with 14 bases between. The CDR3 is made up of 14 amino acids. The CDR3 DNA reads TGTGCCAGCAGCTTGGGTAGAGCCCGCTGGGAGCAGTACTTC. Translating it yields CASSLGRARWEQYF.

As DNA, the CDR3 is TGTGCCAGTAGTTCGCACCCCCCCTCGGGACAGGTTCCAGCTAACTATGGCTACACCTTC. Its translation: CASSSHPPSGQVPANYGYTF. This chain uses TRBV19 with TRBJ1-2; 8 positions match TRBD1. The CDR3 totals 20 residues. CDR1 and CDR2 (germline): LNHDA, SQIVND (reference sequence). V lost 5 bases, J lost 0 bases, and 20 bases stayed unmatched.

This chain connects TRBV20-1 to TRBJ2-2; D gene uncertain. The CDR3 is 11 amino acids. Per germline, CDR1 DFQATT and CDR2 SNEGSKA (reference sequence). Trimming took off 3 bases at V and 5 bases at J, with 4 bases between the two ends. CDR3 DNA: TGCAGTGCTAGGGGGACCGGGGAGCTGTTTTTT. This gives the protein CSARGTGELFF.

The CDR3 region has the DNA TGTGCCAGCAGTCGCCTCGCGGTGGATTTCTACGAGCAGTACTTC. Encoded protein: CASSRLAVDFYEQYF. The V and J genes are TRBV6-5 and TRBJ2-7; D remains unclear. Trimming stripped 5 bases from V and 3 bases from J, with 17 bases between. Germline CDR1 is MNHEY and CDR2 is SVGAGI. The CDR3 sequence is 15 residues long.

The rearrangement uses TRBV14 and TRBJ1-6; no definite D call. CDR1 is SGHDN, CDR2 FVKESK, per germline. Trimming took off 2 bases at V and 8 bases at J, with 10 bases between the two ends. The CDR3 extends over 14 amino acids. The CDR3 nucleotides are TGTGCCAGCAGCCAATCCGCGGGTTATTCACCCCTCCACTTT. The encoded protein is CASSQSAGYSPLHF.

The genes are TRBV7-2 and TRBJ2-5; D not certain. CDR3 length equals 12 residues. Germline V gene sequence: CDR1 SGHTA, CDR2 FQGNSA. Trimming took 5 bases from V and 5 from J, leaving 9 bases between them. The CDR3, as DNA: TGTGCCAGCAGCCGCCCACGGGAGACCCAGTACTTC. It is translated as CASSRPRETQYF. The full variable domain, completed using reference TRBV7-2 and TRBJ2-5, is GAGVSQSPSNKVTEKGKDVELRCDPISGHTALYWYRQSLGQGLEFLIYFQGNSAPDKSGLPSDRFSAERTGGSVSTLTIQRTQQEDSAVYLCASSRPRETQYFGPGTRLLVL.

V is TRBV6-5 and J is TRBJ1-5; D unclear. Trimming took 6 bases from V and 9 from J, leaving 18 bases between them. This CDR3 spans 14 amino acids. Germline CDR1 and CDR2: MNHEY and SVGAGI. CDR3 loop: CASSSGESRRPQHF. The CDR3 nucleotides are TGTGCCAGCAGCAGTGGGGAGTCGCGCAGGCCCCAGCATTTT.

The CDR3 DNA reads as TGCAGCGTCGGACCGGGCACTAGCGGGAGGCGGGTAGGCAATGAGCAGTTCTTC. This encodes CSVGPGTSGRRVGNEQFF. The chain carries TRBV29-1 and TRBJ2-1, with TRBD2 matching over 12 bases. The CDR3 spans 18 residues. Germline V gives CDR1 SQVTM, CDR2 ANQGSEA. J lost 6 bases, V lost 6 bases, and 18 bases had no gene match.

This clone has just a few counts. The chain joins TRBV28 to TRBJ1-2; 9 bases map to TRBD1. This CDR3 spans 15 amino acids. Germline assignment: CDR1 MDHEN and CDR2 SYDVKM. The trim removed 7 bases at V and 6 bases at J, leaving 12 bases unmatched. CDR3 DNA sequence: TGTGCCAGCACCTCCCCCCCGGACAGGGGTCATGGCTACACCTTC. It is translated as CASTSPPDRGHGYTF.

The V gene is TRBV27, the J gene TRBJ2-7, with a tentative D call TRBD2 (6 bases). CDR1 MNHEY and CDR2 SMNVEV come from the germline V gene (reference sequence). Trimming cost V 4 bases and J 2 bases, with 24 bases left between them. The CDR3 runs to 18 residues. CDR3 DNA: TGTGCCAGCAGTTGGCGGGTGAGGCGGGACCAGGGACCCTACGAGCAGTACTTC. Protein product: CASSWRVRRDQGPYEQYF.

The J gene is TRBJ2-1, the V gene TRBV10-3, with 10 bases lining up with TRBD1. V was clipped by 11 bases and J by 5 bases; unmatched bases: 9. The CDR3 covers 14 residues. Germline V gene lookup returns CDR1 ENHRY and CDR2 SYGVKD. The CDR3 protein is CASLSGTGDNEQFF. DNA for the CDR3: TGTGCCTCTCTATCCGGGACAGGGGACAATGAGCAGTTCTTC.